This entry describes one T cell receptor (beta chain). What it recognizes is unknown. CDR1 and CDR2 (germline): LNHDA, SQIVND (reference sequence). Trimming shortened V by 9 bases and J by 5 bases, and 16 bases separated the two germline ends. The CDR3 spans 13 residues. This specimen comes from a study of T cells in localized non-small cell lung cancer. Profiling relied on immunoSEQ multiplex PCR, and the TCRdb table lists in-frame clones only, not all of them. The sample has about 6,800 clones, roughly 44% seen once; the top ten hold 3.5% to 4%. Whole-study findings and limits: Out of the top 100 tumor clones, a median around 56 were seen in adjacent lung.

The chain employs TRBV19 and TRBJ2-5; D may be TRBD1 (5 bases). Sequences were derived from lymph node tissue, sampled before any cancer treatment. The clonotype originates from a man aged 35 to 70 with stage I lung adenocarcinoma. CDR3 loop: CASQGRSVETQYF. CDR3 bases: TGTGCCAGCCAGGGTCGTTCTGTGGAGACCCAGTACTTC.